Below are 9 T cell receptor beta chains sequenced from a single sample in a study of blood T cell repertoires in COVID-19. Clones were sequenced by immunoSEQ multiplex PCR, and TCRdb holds only the in-frame ones, with some missing. The repertoire has under 250,000 clones, roughly 88% of them found once; the top ten carry around 13%. The sequencing input was peripheral blood. The receptor set was obtained from a human donor in a cohort sampled during active COVID-19.

The rearrangement links TRBV7-2 to TRBJ2-1; D is unresolved. The CDR3 consists of 15 residues. Germline-derived CDR1 and CDR2 are SGHTA and FQGNSA. The V gene lost 1 base and the J gene lost 0 bases, with 7 bases spanning the gap. CDR3 nucleotides: TGTGCCAGCAGCTTAGTACCCAGCTCCTACAATGAGCAGTTCTTC. This codes for CASSLVPSSYNEQFF.

The chain combines TRBV9 with TRBJ2-1, with D possibly TRBD2 on 5 matching bases. Germline V lookup: CDR1 SGDLS, CDR2 YYNGEE. V shed 6 bases and J shed 5 bases, with 12 bases lying between them. The CDR3 is 13 residues long. CDR3 nucleotide sequence: TGTGCCAGCAAACGAAACGGGGACAATGAGCAGTTCTTC. This gives the protein CASKRNGDNEQFF. Looking up the rest from reference TRBV9 and TRBJ2-1 gives the full variable domain: DSGVTQTPKHLITATGQRVTLRCSPRSGDLSVYWYQQSLDQGLQFLIQYYNGEERAKGNILERFSAQQFPDLHSELNLSSLELGDSALYFCASKRNGDNEQFFGPGTRLTVL.

The CDR3: CASSYSTDSYEQYF. The CDR3 DNA reads TGTGCCAGCAGTTACTCGACAGATTCCTACGAGCAGTACTTC. The chain carries TRBV6-6 and TRBJ2-7; D is possibly TRBD1 (5 bases). The CDR3 sequence is 14 residues long. The germline V gene encodes CDR1 MNHNY and CDR2 SVGAGI (reference sequence). V dropped 0 bases and J dropped 1 base, with 7 bases sitting between them.

The V gene is TRBV20-1, the J gene TRBJ2-7; D call uncertain. Germline CDR1 reads DFQATT; CDR2 reads SNEGSKA (reference sequence). V shed 3 bases and J shed 0 bases, with 15 bases lying between them. This CDR3 is 15 amino acids long. CDR3 sequence: CSASTLATVSYEQYF. CDR3 coding DNA: TGCAGTGCTAGTACTCTGGCGACTGTCTCCTACGAGCAGTACTTC.

The chain couples TRBV10-1 to TRBJ2-1; 14 nucleotides match TRBD2. J gave up 7 bases and V 6 bases, and 8 bases lay outside the gene matches. CDR1 WNHNN and CDR2 SYGVQD come from the germline V gene (reference sequence). This CDR3 is 16 amino acids long. The CDR3 DNA is TGCGCCAGCAGCGAACACGGGACTAGCGGGAGTAATGAGCAGTTCTTC. Protein product: CASSEHGTSGSNEQFF.

The chain uses TRBV28 and TRBJ2-1, with 10 bases matching TRBD2. CDR1 and CDR2 (germline): MDHEN, SYDVKM. V lost 1 base to trimming and J lost 5 bases; unmatched junction nucleotides: 14. CDR3 size: 19 residues. CDR3 region: CASSLFQGGRTSGNNEQFF. DNA of the CDR3: TGTGCCAGCAGTTTATTCCAGGGGGGGAGGACTAGCGGAAACAATGAGCAGTTCTTC.

The CDR3 nucleotides are TGTGCCAGCAGTCGCCGGGCAGGGCTTCCTACTATCTACGAGCAGTACTTC. Residues: CASSRRAGLPTIYEQYF. The chain carries TRBV6-2 or TRBV6-3 and TRBJ2-7; D possibly corresponds to TRBD1 (5 bases). Trimming removed 5 bases at V and 3 bases at J, with 23 bases between. In germline, CDR1 is MNHEY, CDR2 SVGEGT. The CDR3 loop spans 17 amino acids.

This clone showed up just a few times. V is TRBV6-6 and J is TRBJ1-1; 8 bases are a match to TRBD1. The CDR3 has 19 amino acids. Trimming at V came to 5 bases and at J to 2 bases, leaving 19 bases not matched to a gene. Per germline, CDR1 MNHNY and CDR2 SVGAGI (reference sequence). CDR3: CASSPRQGAQRFSNTEAFF. CDR3 DNA: TGTGCCAGCAGTCCGCGTCAGGGGGCGCAAAGGTTTTCAAACACTGAAGCTTTCTTT.

The rearrangement joins TRBV27 to TRBJ1-1; 8 nucleotides align to TRBD1. V gave up 4 bases and J gave up 8 bases; unmatched junction bases: 9. Germline lookup yields CDR1 MNHEY and CDR2 SMNVEV (reference sequence). The CDR3 totals 14 residues. In DNA, the CDR3 is TGTGCCAGCAGTTCGTTTGGAGGACAGGGAGAAGCTTTCTTT. Its translation is CASSSFGGQGEAFF.